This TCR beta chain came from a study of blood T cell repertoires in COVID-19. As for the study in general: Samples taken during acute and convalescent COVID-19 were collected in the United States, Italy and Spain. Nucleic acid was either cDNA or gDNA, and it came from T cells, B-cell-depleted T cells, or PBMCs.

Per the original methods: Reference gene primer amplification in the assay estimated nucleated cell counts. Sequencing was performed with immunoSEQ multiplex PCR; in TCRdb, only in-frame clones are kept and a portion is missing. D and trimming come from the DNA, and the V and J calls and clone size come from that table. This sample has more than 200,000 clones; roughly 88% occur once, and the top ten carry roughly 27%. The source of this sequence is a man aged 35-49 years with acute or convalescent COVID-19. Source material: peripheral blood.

The CDR3 DNA is TGTGCCAGCAGCTTAGGTTCGGGAGTCACAGATACGCAGTATTTT. It codes for CASSLGSGVTDTQYF. V gene TRBV7-9 combines with J gene TRBJ2-3; TRBD2 might be the D (6 bases). The germline V and J ends were trimmed by 1 base and 2 bases, with 10 bases remaining between them. The CDR3 sequence is 15 residues long. The germline V gene has CDR1 SEHNR and CDR2 FQNEAQ (reference sequence).